This T cell receptor beta chain was identified in a study of CD8 T cells in Susac syndrome. The CDR3 has 15 amino acids. The germline gives CDR1 SGHTA, CDR2 FQGNSA. V was pared by 5 bases and J by 4 bases, with 15 bases between. Reverse transcription of 0.5 to 1 ug RNA was performed with random hexamers. Amplification of TCR beta CDR3 spanned 54 Vbeta and 13 Jbeta via immunoSEQ multiplex PCR. TCRdb passed the immunoSEQ multiplex PCR reads through MiXCR, listing each CDR3 protein once. The repertoire has around 300,000 distinct CDR3 sequences, roughly 85% of them found once; the top ten carry roughly 0.21%. The T cells that were sequenced for TCR beta were CD8+ and CD4+ cells from blood. TEMRA cells were FACS-enriched, and CD8+ and CD4+ T cells were isolated negatively.

The TCR originated in a human donor with multiple sclerosis. Input material: CD8+ T cells from PBMCs. V is TRBV7-2 and J is TRBJ2-1; D may be TRBD1 (5 bases). The CDR3 region is CASSACCRVYNEQFF. The CDR3 nucleotides are TGTGCCAGCAGCGCATGCTGCAGGGTATACAATGAGCAGTTCTTC.